Each of the 26 T cell receptor beta chains below was sequenced from the same sample in a study of blood T cell repertoires in COVID-19. This table comes from immunoSEQ multiplex PCR, and its TCRdb copy is limited to in-frame clones, with some not included. The data show hundreds of thousands of clones, about nine tenths seen once. What was sequenced was PBMCs or T cells enriched from blood (not recorded which). The origin of the receptors is a woman in her 30s with acute COVID-19.

The chain links TRBV18 to TRBJ1-2; perhaps TRBD1 as D (6 bases). CDR3 length: 16 amino acids. V lost 3 bases and J lost 4, with 18 bases in between. CDR1 is KGHSH and CDR2 is LQKENI in the germline V gene. In DNA form, the CDR3 reads TGTGCCAGCTCACCGGCCGGAGAGCTCAGGGGCTATGGCTACACCTTC. Encoded protein: CASSPAGELRGYGYTF. The complete variable domain, with remaining parts taken from reference TRBV18 and TRBJ1-2, reads NAGVMQNPRHLVRRRGQEARLRCSPMKGHSHVYWYRQLPEEGLKFMVYLQKENIIDESGMPKERFSAEFPKEGPSILRIQQVVRGDSAAYFCASSPAGELRGYGYTFGSGTRLTVV.

The chain combines TRBV4-1 with TRBJ1-5; 9 positions match TRBD1. The junction had 11 bases not matched to a gene; V was cut back by 4 bases and J by 7 bases. CDR3 size: 16 residues. Germline CDR1 and CDR2: MGHRA and YSYEKL. The CDR3, as DNA: TGCGCCAGCAGCCCTAGGGAGACAGGGGGAGTGCAGCCCCAGCATTTT. It yields the protein CASSPRETGGVQPQHF.

The chain links TRBV7-8 to TRBJ1-1; D is perhaps TRBD1 (6 bases). CDR3 length: 14 amino acids. The germline gives CDR1 SGHVS, CDR2 FQNEAQ. V lost 5 bases to trimming and J lost 4 bases, with 14 bases between them. CDR3 protein: CASSPQGQSTEAFF. The CDR3 bases are TGTGCCAGCAGCCCCCAGGGGCAGAGCACTGAAGCTTTCTTT.

This chain joins TRBV19 and TRBJ1-5, with 7 bases fitting TRBD1. This CDR3 comprises 18 residues. From germline, CDR1 is LNHDA and CDR2 SQIVND (reference sequence). Trimming at V came to 3 bases and at J to 2 bases, leaving 13 bases not matched to a gene. The CDR3 loop reads CASSIGRLRTGGNQPQHF. The CDR3 DNA reads TGTGCCAGTAGTATTGGACGATTGAGGACAGGCGGCAATCAGCCCCAGCATTTT.

V gene TRBV5-5 combines with J gene TRBJ1-1, with TRBD1 as a possible D gene (6 bases). CDR1 and CDR2 (germline): SGHKS, YYEKEE (reference sequence). V was pared by 1 base and J by 3 bases, with 10 bases between. This CDR3 region has 14 residues. The CDR3 loop reads CASSLLQGHTEAFF. CDR3 DNA: TGTGCCAGCAGCTTGCTACAGGGTCACACTGAAGCTTTCTTT.

This sequence joins TRBV29-1 and TRBJ2-3, with D perhaps matching TRBD2 (5 bases). The CDR3 runs 11 residues. Germline V gene lookup returns CDR1 SQVTM and CDR2 ANQGSEA. V was cut by 7 bases and J by 0 bases, with 5 bases left in between. CDR3 sequence: CSGESTDTQYF. The CDR3, as DNA: TGCAGCGGGGAGAGCACAGATACGCAGTATTTT.

The chain couples TRBV2 to TRBJ1-1, with D possibly TRBD1 on 5 matching bases. V shed 4 bases and J shed 6 bases, with 12 bases lying between them. Looked up from germline, CDR1 is SNHLY and CDR2 is FYNNEI. This CDR3 spans 13 amino acids. CDR3 sequence reads: CASSVAGQAEAFF. CDR3 bases: TGTGCCAGCAGTGTGGCGGGGCAAGCTGAAGCTTTCTTT.

The V and J genes are TRBV19 and TRBJ1-1, with D perhaps TRBD1 (5 bases). This CDR3 is built from 18 residues. Per germline, CDR1 LNHDA and CDR2 SQIVND (reference sequence). V lost 5 bases and J 3 bases, leaving 25 bases between the germline ends. CDR3 loop: CASSPPRRVQKFYTEAFF. CDR3 in DNA: TGTGCCAGTAGTCCCCCCCGCAGGGTTCAAAAATTTTACACTGAAGCTTTCTTT. Full variable domain (missing parts from reference TRBV19 and TRBJ1-1): DGGITQSPKYLFRKEGQNVTLSCEQNLNHDAMYWYRQDPGQGLRLIYYSQIVNDFQKGDIAEGYSVSREKKESFPLTVTSAQKNPTAFYLCASSPPRRVQKFYTEAFFGQGTRLTVV.

The chain couples TRBV2 to TRBJ1-5; the D gene is possibly TRBD1 (5 bases). The germline CDR1 and CDR2 sequences are SNHLY and FYNNEI. The CDR3 consists of 19 residues. V was cut by 6 bases and J by 0 bases, with 24 bases left in between. CDR3 protein: CASSGGSRRSLYSNQPQHF. The CDR3 bases are TGTGCCAGCAGCGGGGGGTCACGCAGGTCCCTATATAGCAATCAGCCCCAGCATTTT.

Here the CDR3 reads CASSSRQGPNTEAFF. The CDR3 DNA sequence: TGTGCCAGCAGTTCCCGACAGGGACCGAACACTGAAGCTTTCTTT. The chain recombines TRBV27 with TRBJ1-1; 7 positions match TRBD1. Germline loops: CDR1 MNHEY, CDR2 SMNVEV (reference sequence). This CDR3 comprises 15 residues. J gave up 1 base and V 4 bases, and 6 bases lay outside the gene matches.

This rearrangement joins TRBV6-5 to TRBJ1-1, with TRBD1 matching 9 bases. Germline V gene sequence: CDR1 MNHEY, CDR2 SVGAGI. The CDR3 has 15 amino acids. J lost 7 bases, V lost 3 bases, and 9 bases had no gene match. The CDR3 sequence: CASSYPTGGRGEAFF. DNA of the CDR3: TGTGCCAGCAGTTATCCTACAGGGGGCCGGGGTGAAGCTTTCTTT.

The chain uses TRBV25-1 and TRBJ2-5, with 7 bases lining up with TRBD1. There are 14 residues in the CDR3. V shed 6 bases, J shed 2 bases, and the junction held 6 bases outside the gene matches. Germline-derived CDR1 and CDR2 are MGHDK and SYGVNS. This CDR3 reads CASSWGTAQETQYF. The CDR3 nucleotides read TGTGCCAGCAGCTGGGGGACAGCTCAAGAGACCCAGTACTTC.

The chain links TRBV10-3 to TRBJ1-5; TRBD1 is a possible D gene (6 bases). Between the trimmed V and J ends, which lost 8 bases and 3 bases, there was a span of 20 bases. The CDR3 has 16 amino acids. CDR1 is ENHRY and CDR2 is SYGVKD in the germline V gene. The CDR3 DNA reads as TGTGCCATCGGTAAAAGAGGGGGGGCTTCCAATCAGCCCCAGCATTTT. This translates into CAIGKRGGASNQPQHF.

The genes are TRBV6-5 and TRBJ1-5, with 7 bases lining up with TRBD1. Germline CDR1 and CDR2: MNHEY and SVGAGI. The CDR3 sequence is 14 residues long. Unmatched junction bases numbered 12, after V lost 10 bases and J lost 6 bases. CDR3 in DNA: TGTGCCACCTCTCGAGGGGGCGGCGGTCAGCCCCAGCATTTT. This gives the protein CATSRGGGGQPQHF.

Regarding this clone: Its ends do not fully match the called genes, so a read error is possible. This chain uses TRBV18 with TRBJ2-2, with 8 nucleotides matching TRBD1. This CDR3 comprises 18 residues. Germline V gives CDR1 KGHSH, CDR2 LQKENI. The CDR3, as DNA: TGTGCCAGCGCACCCTCTTCCGTTTCAGGGGGCGTCACCGGGGAGCTGTTTTTT. It encodes CASAPSSVSGGVTGELFF.

The genes are TRBV28 and TRBJ1-6; tentatively, D is TRBD1 (6 bases). CDR1 MDHEN and CDR2 SYDVKM come from the germline V gene. V dropped 8 bases and J dropped 8 bases, with 16 bases sitting between them. This CDR3 contains 14 residues. Written as DNA, the CDR3 is TGTGCCAGCTCAGGGGAAAGGGTGGATTCACCCCTCCACTTT. Its protein product is CASSGERVDSPLHF.

The CDR3 region is CASSSTGPGNTEAFF. CDR3 sequence (DNA): TGTGCCAGCAGCTCGACAGGGCCGGGGAACACTGAAGCTTTCTTT. The genes are TRBV5-4 and TRBJ1-1; 7 positions agree with TRBD1. Trimming at V came to 3 bases and at J to 1 base, leaving 6 bases not matched to a gene. The germline V gene has CDR1 SGHNT and CDR2 YYREEE (reference sequence). This CDR3 is built from 15 residues.

This chain uses TRBV4-3 with TRBJ2-2; D is perhaps TRBD1 (5 bases). Germline V gene lookup returns CDR1 LGHNA and CDR2 YSLEER. The V end was cut by 3 bases, the J end by 4 bases, with 9 bases between. The CDR3 runs 14 residues. CDR3 in amino acids: CASSQPQGTGELFF. CDR3 nucleotide sequence: TGCGCCAGCAGCCAGCCCCAGGGCACCGGGGAGCTGTTTTTT.

The CDR3 loop reads CASSREGQGGDEQFF. The CDR3, as DNA: TGTGCCAGCTCACGGGAGGGACAGGGGGGCGATGAGCAGTTCTTC. The chain employs TRBV18 and TRBJ2-1, with 11 bases matching TRBD1. CDR3 size: 15 residues. Trimming cost V 4 bases and J 8 bases; bases outside gene matches: 7. The germline gives CDR1 KGHSH, CDR2 LQKENI.

CDR3 coding DNA: TGTGCCAGTAGTATCTTCGTGGGGCTCACGGTAGACACTGAAGCTTTCTTT. This sequence encodes CASSIFVGLTVDTEAFF. V gene TRBV19 combines with J gene TRBJ1-1, with D perhaps TRBD1 (5 bases). The V and J ends lost 3 bases and 3 bases respectively, with 20 bases between them. Germline V gene lookup returns CDR1 LNHDA and CDR2 SQIVND (reference sequence). The CDR3 sequence is 17 residues long. Using reference TRBV19 and TRBJ1-1 for the parts outside the CDR3, the full variable domain is DGGITQSPKYLFRKEGQNVTLSCEQNLNHDAMYWYRQDPGQGLRLIYYSQIVNDFQKGDIAEGYSVSREKKESFPLTVTSAQKNPTAFYLCASSIFVGLTVDTEAFFGQGTRLTVV.

The rearrangement joins TRBV30 to TRBJ1-1; D perhaps matches TRBD1 (5 bases). V lost 3 bases to trimming and J lost 7 bases, with 9 bases between them. The germline V gene encodes CDR1 GTSNPN and CDR2 SVGIG (reference sequence). This CDR3 spans 11 amino acids. The CDR3 DNA sequence: TGTGCCTGGAGGACAGAGGTTGAAGCTTTCTTT. Translating gives CAWRTEVEAFF.

The chain carries TRBV27 and TRBJ2-7, with TRBD2 matching over 7 bases. The CDR3 is 13 residues long. The V gene's germline CDR1 is MNHEY and CDR2 SMNVEV (reference sequence). V gave up 6 bases and J gave up 2 bases; unmatched junction bases: 4. The CDR3 sequence is CASRGDYPYEQYF. The CDR3 region has the DNA TGTGCCAGCAGGGGGGACTACCCCTACGAGCAGTACTTC.

Written as DNA, the CDR3 is TGCGCCAGCAGTGCACAGAGCTTAGCGAACACCGGGGAGCTGTTTTTT. Protein product: CASSAQSLANTGELFF. The chain joins TRBV10-2 to TRBJ2-2; D is uncertain. The germline V gene encodes CDR1 WSHSY and CDR2 SAAADI. With 4 bases removed from V and 0 bases from J, the gap between germline ends came to 12 bases. This CDR3 has 16 amino acids.

About this clone: This same CDR3 is encoded by further DNA sequences in the sample. The V gene is TRBV11-2, the J gene TRBJ2-5; a possible D gene is TRBD1 (6 bases). Germline V lookup: CDR1 SGHAT, CDR2 FQNNGV. The length of the CDR3 is 13 residues. The V and J ends lost 5 bases and 2 bases respectively, with 9 bases between them. CDR3 DNA sequence: TGTGCCAGCAGCCGCGACAGGCAAGAGACCCAGTACTTC. It translates to CASSRDRQETQYF.

V is TRBV28 and J is TRBJ2-1; TRBD2 agrees at 11 bases. In germline, CDR1 is MDHEN, CDR2 SYDVKM. The CDR3 has 15 residues. V lost 5 bases and J lost 7; bases outside the gene matches: 7. The CDR3 loop is CASSSSGGAWNEQFF. The CDR3 bases are TGTGCCAGCAGTAGTAGCGGGGGGGCCTGGAATGAGCAGTTCTTC. Combining the CDR3 with reference TRBV28 and TRBJ2-1 gives the whole variable domain DVKVTQSSRYLVKRTGEKVFLECVQDMDHENMFWYRQDPGLGLRLIYFSYDVKMKEKGDIPEGYSVSREKKERFSLILESASTNQTSMYLCASSSSGGAWNEQFFGPGTRLTVL.

V gene TRBV28 combines with J gene TRBJ1-4, with 8 bases matching TRBD1. The V gene's germline CDR1 is MDHEN and CDR2 SYDVKM. The CDR3 covers 14 residues. V shed 4 bases, J shed 7 bases, and the junction held 5 bases outside the gene matches. This CDR3 reads CASSWTGRGEKLFF. CDR3 coding DNA: TGTGCCAGCAGTTGGACAGGGAGGGGTGAAAAACTGTTTTTT.